The 14 T cell receptor beta chains listed next were all sequenced from one sample in a study of beta chain features in type 1 diabetes. Expressed TCRB transcripts were sequenced after all isolated RNA was converted to cDNA. Clones were sequenced by immunoSEQ multiplex PCR, and TCRdb holds only the in-frame ones, with some missing. The sample includes about 620,000 clones, 15% seen only once; the top ten take about 0.086%. Sequenced material: naive CD4+ T cells from blood. Receptor source: a man younger than 35 in good health.

This chain uses TRBV2 with TRBJ2-5; D is ambiguous. CDR1 is SNHLY, CDR2 FYNNEI, per germline. The germline V and J ends were trimmed by 6 bases and 2 bases, with 7 bases remaining between them. The CDR3 totals 12 residues. The CDR3 region is CASRGSQETQYF. Here the CDR3 DNA reads TGTGCCAGCAGGGGTTCGCAAGAGACCCAGTACTTC.

The chain combines TRBV6-1 with TRBJ1-1, with TRBD1 matching over 9 bases. The CDR3 is 15 amino acids. The V gene's germline CDR1 is MNHNS and CDR2 SASEGT. J lost 4 bases, V lost 0 bases, and 3 bases had no gene match. CDR3 sequence: CASSEAGTGSTEAFF. DNA for the CDR3: TGTGCCAGCAGTGAAGCCGGGACAGGGTCCACTGAAGCTTTCTTT.

The rearrangement joins TRBV11-2 to TRBJ1-1; D not certain. V was trimmed by 0 bases and J by 4 bases, leaving 12 bases between them. CDR1 SGHAT and CDR2 FQNNGV come from the germline V gene. The CDR3 is 15 amino acids. The CDR3 loop reads CASSLEDRGSTEAFF. DNA of the CDR3: TGTGCCAGCAGCTTAGAGGATCGAGGAAGCACTGAAGCTTTCTTT.

In its sample, this clone was seen a few times. This specimen includes other DNA sequences encoding the same CDR3. J is TRBJ2-1 and V is TRBV7-2, with D tentatively TRBD2 (5 bases). Germline CDR1 and CDR2: SGHTA and FQGNSA. The CDR3 sequence is 15 residues long. V was cut by 1 base and J by 1 base, with 8 bases left in between. The CDR3 DNA follows: TGTGCCAGCAGCTTAGGGACGGGATCCTACAATGAGCAGTTCTTC. It encodes CASSLGTGSYNEQFF.

This clone was detected only once. V usage is TRBV6-5 and J usage is TRBJ2-3; 14 positions match TRBD2. V shed 5 bases, J shed 11 bases, and the junction held 6 bases outside the gene matches. Germline V gene lookup returns CDR1 MNHEY and CDR2 SVGAGI. The CDR3 runs 14 residues. The CDR3 region is CASSLGLAGVGQYF. The CDR3 nucleotides are TGTGCCAGCAGTCTGGGACTAGCGGGGGTCGGGCAGTATTTT.

Only a few counts were recorded for this clone. The chain uses TRBV5-1 and TRBJ2-7; TRBD2 matches at 7 bases. The CDR3 contains 13 residues. The J segment lost 2 bases and the V segment lost 6 bases, leaving 5 bases of the junction unmatched. Per the germline V gene, CDR1 is SGHRS and CDR2 is YFSETQ. Here the CDR3 reads CASNPGGTYEQYF. The CDR3 DNA sequence: TGCGCCAGCAACCCCGGGGGGACCTACGAGCAGTACTTC. Full variable domain (missing parts from reference TRBV5-1 and TRBJ2-7): KAGVTQTPRYLIKTRGQQVTLSCSPISGHRSVSWYQQTPGQGLQFLFEYFSETQRNKGNFPGRFSGRQFSNSRSEMNVSTLELGDSALYLCASNPGGTYEQYFGPGTRLTVT.

V is TRBV5-1 and J is TRBJ2-5; D is perhaps TRBD1 (6 bases). CDR1 is SGHRS, CDR2 YFSETQ, per germline. The V end was cut by 3 bases, the J end by 7 bases, with 16 bases between. The CDR3 runs 14 residues. The CDR3 region is CASSSEGEPGTQYF. DNA of the CDR3: TGCGCCAGCAGCTCCGAGGGGGAACCGGGGACCCAGTACTTC.

The genes are TRBV7-6 and TRBJ2-1; D remains unclear. The CDR3 is 15 residues long. Per germline, CDR1 SGHVS and CDR2 FNYEAQ. Trimming took off 2 bases at V and 7 bases at J, with 15 bases between the two ends. This chain's CDR3 is CASSLFRREVNEQFF. DNA of the CDR3: TGTGCCAGCAGCTTATTCAGGCGTGAGGTTAATGAGCAGTTCTTC.

J is TRBJ1-1 and V is TRBV7-9; D call uncertain. The CDR3 has 13 residues. Per germline, CDR1 SEHNR and CDR2 FQNEAQ (reference sequence). The V and J ends lost 6 bases and 1 base respectively, with 9 bases between them. The CDR3 DNA reads as TGTGCCAGCAGATCCCAATGGAACACTGAAGCTTTCTTT. Protein: CASRSQWNTEAFF.

This clone occurred a few times. This chain joins TRBV28 and TRBJ2-1; TRBD2 might be the D (6 bases). The CDR3 is 15 residues long. Between the trimmed V and J ends, which lost 2 bases and 8 bases, there was a span of 16 bases. Germline loops: CDR1 MDHEN, CDR2 SYDVKM. The CDR3 coding sequence is TGTGCCAGCAGTTTAGGCGGGACTCTGGGCCATGAGCAGTTCTTC. As protein: CASSLGGTLGHEQFF.

The chain recombines TRBV4-1 with TRBJ2-7; 7 positions match TRBD2. The V gene end was trimmed by 2 bases and the J gene end by 2 bases; junction bases not matched to a gene: 9. This CDR3 contains 16 residues. In germline, CDR1 is MGHRA, CDR2 YSYEKL. The DNA of the CDR3 is TGCGCCAGCAGCCAACCTGGGCGGGGGAAAACCTACGAGCAGTACTTC. Translating gives CASSQPGRGKTYEQYF.

The rearrangement joins TRBV10-3 to TRBJ1-2, with D unresolved. Looked up from germline, CDR1 is ENHRY and CDR2 is SYGVKD. The CDR3 covers 13 residues. The V end lost 4 bases, the J end lost 2 bases, and 8 bases lay between the germline ends. The CDR3 spells CAISGTANYGYTF. DNA of the CDR3: TGTGCCATCAGTGGGACGGCCAACTATGGCTACACCTTC.

This clone was seen a handful of times. The rearrangement links TRBV10-3 to TRBJ2-3; weak D call: TRBD2 (5 bases). The CDR3 is 15 residues long. Trimming stripped 8 bases from V and 7 bases from J, with 22 bases between. Per germline, CDR1 ENHRY and CDR2 SYGVKD. CDR3 residues: CAIRPEGGRRNTQYF. CDR3 in DNA: TGTGCCATCCGCCCCGAGGGCGGCCGGAGGAATACGCAGTATTTT.

This clone was seen a handful of times. This chain uses TRBV7-2 with TRBJ2-3, with D uncertain. This CDR3 contains 18 residues. CDR1 SGHTA and CDR2 FQGNSA come from the germline V gene. V was cut by 1 base and J by 2 bases, with 19 bases left in between. The CDR3 DNA reads TGTGCCAGCAGCTTAGAGTATGGGGAAACTTGGCTCACAGATACGCAGTATTTT. This encodes CASSLEYGETWLTDTQYF.